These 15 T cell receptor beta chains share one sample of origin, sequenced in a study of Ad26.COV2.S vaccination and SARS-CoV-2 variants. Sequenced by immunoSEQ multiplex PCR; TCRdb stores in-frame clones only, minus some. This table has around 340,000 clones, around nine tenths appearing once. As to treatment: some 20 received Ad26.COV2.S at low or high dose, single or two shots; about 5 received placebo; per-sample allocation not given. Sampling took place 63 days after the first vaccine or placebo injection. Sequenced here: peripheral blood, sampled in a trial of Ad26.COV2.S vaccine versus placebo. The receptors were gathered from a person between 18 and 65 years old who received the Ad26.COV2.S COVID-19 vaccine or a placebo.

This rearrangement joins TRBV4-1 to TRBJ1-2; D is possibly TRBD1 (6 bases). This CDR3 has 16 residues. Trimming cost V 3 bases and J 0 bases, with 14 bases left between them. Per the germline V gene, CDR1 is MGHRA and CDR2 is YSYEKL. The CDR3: CASSHLPRGANYGYTF. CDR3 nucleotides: TGCGCCAGCAGCCACCTGCCGAGGGGGGCTAACTATGGCTACACCTTC.

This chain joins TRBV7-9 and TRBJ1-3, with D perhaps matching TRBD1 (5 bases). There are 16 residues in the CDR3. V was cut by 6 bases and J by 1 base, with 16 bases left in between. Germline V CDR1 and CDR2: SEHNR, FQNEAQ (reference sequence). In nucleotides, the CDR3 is TGTGCCAGCAGGCTGTTGGGGGTTAGATCTGGAAACACCATATATTTT. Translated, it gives CASRLLGVRSGNTIYF.

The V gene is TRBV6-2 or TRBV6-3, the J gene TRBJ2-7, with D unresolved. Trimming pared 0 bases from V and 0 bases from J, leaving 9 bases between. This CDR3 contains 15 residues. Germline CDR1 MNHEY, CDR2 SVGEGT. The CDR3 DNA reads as TGTGCCAGCAGTTACTCGTTGACGGCCTCCTACGAGCAGTACTTC. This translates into CASSYSLTASYEQYF.

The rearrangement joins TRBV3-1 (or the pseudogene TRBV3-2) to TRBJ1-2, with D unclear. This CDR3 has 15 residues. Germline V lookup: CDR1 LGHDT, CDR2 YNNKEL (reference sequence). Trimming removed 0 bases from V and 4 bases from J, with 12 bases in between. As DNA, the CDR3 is TGTGCCAGCAGCCAAGATGACTACCTAGGCTATGGCTACACCTTC. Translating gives CASSQDDYLGYGYTF.

The CDR3 coding sequence is TGTGCCAGCAGTTTCCCTCTCGGAGGGACAGGGAATGAAAAACTGTTTTTT. Amino acids: CASSFPLGGTGNEKLFF. V and J are TRBV28 and TRBJ1-4; 9 nucleotides agree with TRBD1. The length of the CDR3 is 17 residues. The germline gives CDR1 MDHEN, CDR2 SYDVKM. Germline trimming cut 3 bases from V and 5 bases from J; bases unmatched to any gene: 10.

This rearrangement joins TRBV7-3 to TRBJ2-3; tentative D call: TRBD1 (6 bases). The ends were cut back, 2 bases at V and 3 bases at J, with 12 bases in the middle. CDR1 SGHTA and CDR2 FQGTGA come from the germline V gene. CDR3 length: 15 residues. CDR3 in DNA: TGTGCCAGCAGCTTATCAGGGGTTTCGACAGATACGCAGTATTTT. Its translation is CASSLSGVSTDTQYF.

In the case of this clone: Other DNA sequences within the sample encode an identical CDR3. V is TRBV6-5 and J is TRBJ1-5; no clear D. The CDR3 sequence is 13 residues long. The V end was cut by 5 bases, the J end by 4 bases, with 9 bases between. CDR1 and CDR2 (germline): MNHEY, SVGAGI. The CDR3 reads CASSPTGNQPQHF. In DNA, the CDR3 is TGTGCCAGCAGTCCAACGGGTAATCAGCCCCAGCATTTT.

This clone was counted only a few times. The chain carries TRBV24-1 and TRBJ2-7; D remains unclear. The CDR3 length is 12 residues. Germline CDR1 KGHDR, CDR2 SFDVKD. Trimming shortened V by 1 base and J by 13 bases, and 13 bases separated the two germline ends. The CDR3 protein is CATSDLQGQVYF. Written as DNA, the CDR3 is TGTGCCACCAGTGATTTACAAGGGCAGGTATACTTC.

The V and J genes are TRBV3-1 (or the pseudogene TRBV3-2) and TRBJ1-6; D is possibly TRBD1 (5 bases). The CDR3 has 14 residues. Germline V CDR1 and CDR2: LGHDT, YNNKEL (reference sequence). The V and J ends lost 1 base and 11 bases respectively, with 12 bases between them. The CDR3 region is CASSQGVRGTPLHF. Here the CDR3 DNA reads TGTGCCAGCAGCCAAGGTGTGAGGGGCACACCCCTCCACTTT.

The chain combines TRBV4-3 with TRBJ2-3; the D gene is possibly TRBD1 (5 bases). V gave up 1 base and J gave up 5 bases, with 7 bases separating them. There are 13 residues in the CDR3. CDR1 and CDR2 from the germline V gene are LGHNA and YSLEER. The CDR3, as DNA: TGCGCCAGCAGCCAAGGAAGGGGAGATACGCAGTATTTT. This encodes CASSQGRGDTQYF.

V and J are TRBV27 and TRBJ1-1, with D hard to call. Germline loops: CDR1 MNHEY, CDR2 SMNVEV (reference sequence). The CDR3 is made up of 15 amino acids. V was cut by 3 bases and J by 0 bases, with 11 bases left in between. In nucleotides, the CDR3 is TGTGCCAGCAGTTTTGGAGGGTCCATGAACACTGAAGCTTTCTTT. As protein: CASSFGGSMNTEAFF.

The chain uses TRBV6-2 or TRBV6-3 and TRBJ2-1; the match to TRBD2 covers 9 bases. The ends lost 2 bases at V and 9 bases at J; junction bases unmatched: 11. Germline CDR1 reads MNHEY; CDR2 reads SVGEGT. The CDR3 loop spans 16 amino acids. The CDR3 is CASSYVGGGAAREQFF. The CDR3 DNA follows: TGTGCCAGCAGTTACGTAGGCGGGGGGGCCGCTCGTGAGCAGTTCTTC.

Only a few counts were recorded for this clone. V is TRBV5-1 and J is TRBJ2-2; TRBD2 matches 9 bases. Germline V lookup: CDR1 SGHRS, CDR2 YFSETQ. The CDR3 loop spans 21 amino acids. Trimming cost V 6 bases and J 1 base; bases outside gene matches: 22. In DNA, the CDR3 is TGCGCCAGCACCCCCAAACTTAGCGGGAGTATAGCGGGGAAGAACACCGGGGAGCTGTTTTTT. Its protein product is CASTPKLSGSIAGKNTGELFF. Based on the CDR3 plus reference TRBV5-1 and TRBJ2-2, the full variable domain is KAGVTQTPRYLIKTRGQQVTLSCSPISGHRSVSWYQQTPGQGLQFLFEYFSETQRNKGNFPGRFSGRQFSNSRSEMNVSTLELGDSALYLCASTPKLSGSIAGKNTGELFFGEGSRLTVL.

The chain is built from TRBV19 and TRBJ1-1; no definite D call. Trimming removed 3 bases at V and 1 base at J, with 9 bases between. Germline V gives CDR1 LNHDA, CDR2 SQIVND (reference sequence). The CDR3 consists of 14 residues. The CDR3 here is CASSMIGKNTEAFF. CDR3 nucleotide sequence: TGTGCCAGTAGTATGATAGGGAAGAACACTGAAGCTTTCTTT.

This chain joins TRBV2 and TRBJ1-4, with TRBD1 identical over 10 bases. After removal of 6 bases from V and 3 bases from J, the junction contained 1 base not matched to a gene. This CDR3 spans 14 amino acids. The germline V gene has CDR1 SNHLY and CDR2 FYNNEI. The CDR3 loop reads CASRDRGANEKLFF. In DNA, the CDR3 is TGTGCCAGCAGGGACAGGGGGGCTAATGAAAAACTGTTTTTT.